This TCR beta chain originates from a study of spatial heterogeneity in lung cancer. Study-wide background: Alpha-chain sequences were consistently detected in smaller numbers than beta-chain sequences. Each unique TCR and UMI combination was seen more than ten times on average in raw reads.

Overall study results and limits: Tumor mutation counts were tracked by expanded intratumoral alpha and beta TCR counts.

Comment on this clonotype: The antigen is not known. Within a library made for alpha chains, this beta chain is off target, and its count is uninformative.

The time point denotes: sample taken at primary tumor resection. In each case, whole RNA from tumor, nontumor lung or frozen PBMC was sequenced unsorted. A unique molecular identifier was attached to every TCR cDNA molecule. TCRdb re-analysed the 5' RACE reads in MiXCR, keeping a single row per CDR3 protein. The sample has around 15,000 distinct CDR3 sequences; approximately 6.5% are singletons. The TCR comes from a female donor with early-stage non-small cell lung cancer. The specimen comprised lung tumor tissue, sampled at surgery.

CDR3 loop: CASRPRDFTDTQYF. CDR3 nucleotide sequence: TGTGCCAGCAGACCACGGGACTTCACAGATACGCAGTATTTT. This chain connects TRBV12-3 or TRBV12-4 to TRBJ2-3, with D perhaps matching TRBD2 (6 bases). The CDR3 is made up of 14 amino acids. Trimming cost V 6 bases and J 2 bases, with 12 bases left between them.